One sample yielded the 2 T cell receptor beta chains listed below, sequenced in a study of T-cell reconstitution after alpha-beta-depleted transplantation in children. Unique molecular identifiers tagged the TCRbeta library. TCRdb re-analysed the PCR reads in MiXCR, keeping a single row per CDR3 protein. Of about 340,000 distinct CDR3 sequences listed, 13% are singletons. The sample in question was PBMCs, obtained from the stem cell graft. Receptors originate from a human donor who donated a stem cell graft to a child with Fanconi anemia.

V and J are TRBV27 and TRBJ1-2, with D possibly being TRBD1 (6 bases). Per the germline V gene, CDR1 is MNHEY and CDR2 is SMNVEV (reference sequence). There are 13 residues in the CDR3. Trimming took off 4 bases at V and 6 bases at J, with 12 bases between the two ends. The CDR3 DNA reads as TGTGCCAGCAGTTCGACAGGTGATAATGGCTACACCTTC. This encodes CASSSTGDNGYTF.

The J gene is TRBJ2-1, the V gene TRBV20-1; TRBD2 matches 10 bases. Trimming cost V 6 bases and J 4 bases; bases outside gene matches: 12. The germline CDR1 and CDR2 sequences are DFQATT and SNEGSKA (reference sequence). This CDR3 is built from 16 residues. Here the CDR3 DNA reads TGCAGTGCCGAGCCCGGGGCTAGCGGGGGTTACAATGAGCAGTTCTTC. It translates to CSAEPGASGGYNEQFF.